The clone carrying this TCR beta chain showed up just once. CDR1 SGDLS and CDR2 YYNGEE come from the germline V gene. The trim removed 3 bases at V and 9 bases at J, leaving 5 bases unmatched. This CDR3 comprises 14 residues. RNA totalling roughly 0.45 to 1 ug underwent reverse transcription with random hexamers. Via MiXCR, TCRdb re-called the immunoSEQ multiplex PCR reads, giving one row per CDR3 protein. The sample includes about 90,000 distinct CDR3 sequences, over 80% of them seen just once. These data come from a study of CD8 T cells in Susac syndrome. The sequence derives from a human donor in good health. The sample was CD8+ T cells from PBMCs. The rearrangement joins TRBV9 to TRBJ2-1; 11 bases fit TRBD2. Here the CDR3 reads CASSDSGGAGEQFF. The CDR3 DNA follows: TGTGCCAGCAGCGATAGCGGGGGGGCTGGTGAGCAGTTCTTC.